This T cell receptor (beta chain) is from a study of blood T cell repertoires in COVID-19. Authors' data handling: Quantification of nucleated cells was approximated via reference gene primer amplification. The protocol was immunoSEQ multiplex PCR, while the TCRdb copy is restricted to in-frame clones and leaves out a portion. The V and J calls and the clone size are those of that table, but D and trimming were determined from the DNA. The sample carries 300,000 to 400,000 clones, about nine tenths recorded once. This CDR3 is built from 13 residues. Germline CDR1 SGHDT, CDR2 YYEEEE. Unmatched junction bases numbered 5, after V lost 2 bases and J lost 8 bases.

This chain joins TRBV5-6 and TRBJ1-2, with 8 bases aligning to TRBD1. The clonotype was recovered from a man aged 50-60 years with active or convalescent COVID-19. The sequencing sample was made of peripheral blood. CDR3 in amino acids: CASSFGRGQGYTF. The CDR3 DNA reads TGTGCCAGCAGCTTCGGCAGGGGGCAAGGCTACACCTTC.